These 19 T cell receptor beta chains came from one sample sequenced in a study of a mutant IDH1 vaccine in newly diagnosed glioma. No antigen is known for these receptors. Specified time point: week 35, safety follow-up. With topical imiquimod, each dose of the vaccine consisted of 300 ug of mutant IDH1 20-mer peptide. TCRdb's copy holds only in-frame clones and misses some; the assay was immunoSEQ multiplex PCR. The sample gives more than 25,000 clones, roughly 79% of which show up once; about a tenth is in the top ten. The sample here was PBMCs, taken from a glioma patient whose treatment included an IDH1 peptide vaccine. Every receptor here comes from a woman aged 25 to 45 with glioma. Some clones in this sample may be carry-over from other donors' samples.

The chain links TRBV5-1 to TRBJ2-7; no clear D gene. CDR3 length: 15 amino acids. Germline assignment: CDR1 SGHRS and CDR2 YFSETQ. V gave up 3 bases and J gave up 6 bases, with 19 bases separating them. CDR3: CASSSGLRTSVEQYF. For the CDR3, the DNA is TGCGCCAGCAGCTCTGGGCTCCGAACCTCTGTCGAGCAGTACTTC.

This clone was seen only once. The chain joins TRBV18 to TRBJ2-5; TRBD2 is a possible D gene (5 bases). Germline V gene lookup returns CDR1 KGHSH and CDR2 LQKENI. The CDR3 sequence is 14 residues long. V lost 0 bases and J lost 5, with 10 bases in between. CDR3 residues: CASSPPSGLETQYF. DNA of the CDR3: TGTGCCAGCTCACCACCCAGCGGTCTGGAGACCCAGTACTTC.

J is TRBJ1-4 and V is TRBV30; D is unclear. V lost 1 base, J lost 5 bases, and 8 bases lay in between. The germline gives CDR1 GTSNPN, CDR2 SVGIG (reference sequence). This CDR3 has 13 residues. The CDR3 loop is CAWSASRNEKLFF. The CDR3 bases are TGTGCCTGGAGTGCGAGCCGAAATGAAAAACTGTTTTTT.

The V and J genes are TRBV6-5 and TRBJ2-2, with D possibly called TRBD1 or TRBD2 (5 bases each). Trimming left V 2 bases short and J 2 bases short, with 9 bases between. The V gene's germline CDR1 is MNHEY and CDR2 SVGAGI. The CDR3 covers 15 residues. CDR3 protein: CASSYGGINTGELFF. In DNA, the CDR3 is TGTGCCAGCAGTTACGGGGGAATCAACACCGGGGAGCTGTTTTTT.

V gene TRBV27 combines with J gene TRBJ2-3; 7 bases agree with TRBD1. Germline lookup yields CDR1 MNHEY and CDR2 SMNVEV (reference sequence). Trimming at V came to 1 base and at J to 0 bases, leaving 4 bases not matched to a gene. The CDR3 is made up of 16 amino acids. CDR3 sequence reads: CASSLYWDSSTDTQYF. DNA of the CDR3: TGTGCCAGCAGTTTATACTGGGACAGCAGCACAGATACGCAGTATTTT.

The J gene is TRBJ1-4, the V gene TRBV5-4; perhaps TRBD1 as D (5 bases). CDR1 is SGHNT, CDR2 YYREEE, per germline (reference sequence). Deletions cut 0 bases from V and 5 bases from J, with 17 bases between. The length of the CDR3 is 17 residues. CDR3 sequence: CASSLGIPGRTNEKLFF. CDR3 coding DNA: TGTGCCAGCAGCTTGGGGATCCCGGGACGGACAAATGAAAAACTGTTTTTT.

The chain links TRBV13 to TRBJ2-5, with D unclear. Trimming pared 2 bases from V and 4 bases from J, leaving 5 bases between. CDR3 length: 12 residues. From germline, CDR1 is PRHDT and CDR2 FYEKMQ (reference sequence). CDR3 DNA: TGTGCCAGCAGCTTATTGAGAGAGACCCAGTACTTC. Its translation is CASSLLRETQYF. The full variable domain, in which reference TRBV13 and TRBJ2-5 provide the parts outside the CDR3, is AAGVIQSPRHLIKEKRETATLKCYPIPRHDTVYWYQQGPGQDPQFLISFYEKMQSDKGSIPDRFSAQQFSDYHSELNMSSLELGDSALYFCASSLLRETQYFGPGTRLLVL.

The J gene is TRBJ1-3, the V gene TRBV9; tentative D call: TRBD1 (5 bases). With 0 bases removed from V and 0 bases from J, the gap between germline ends came to 13 bases. The CDR3 extends over 17 amino acids. CDR1 is SGDLS and CDR2 is YYNGEE in the germline V gene. The CDR3 sequence: CASSVAKAGSSGNTIYF. CDR3 nucleotides: TGTGCCAGCAGCGTAGCAAAGGCAGGGAGCTCTGGAAACACCATATATTTT.

The chain uses TRBV6-6 and TRBJ2-7; D might be TRBD1 (5 bases). This CDR3 region has 15 residues. Germline V gene data show CDR1 as MNHNY and CDR2 as SVGAGI (reference sequence). Trimming removed 2 bases from V and 2 bases from J, with 13 bases in between. CDR3 bases: TGTGCCAGCAGTTACATAGGGGTTAGAACCTACGAGCAGTACTTC. Protein sequence: CASSYIGVRTYEQYF.

This clone was observed once. This chain connects TRBV5-1 to TRBJ2-5; 7 positions match TRBD1. The ends lost 3 bases at V and 2 bases at J; junction bases unmatched: 4. Germline-derived CDR1 and CDR2 are SGHRS and YFSETQ. The CDR3 length is 14 residues. DNA for the CDR3: TGCGCCAGCAGCTCCTCGACAGGGCAAGAGACCCAGTACTTC. Its protein is CASSSSTGQETQYF.

CDR3 amino acids: CAISESPGAHTEAFF. For the CDR3, the DNA is TGTGCCATCAGTGAGTCCCCGGGGGCACACACTGAAGCTTTCTTT. The rearrangement links TRBV10-3 to TRBJ1-1; possible D gene TRBD1, 6 bases. Trimming took off 0 bases at V and 3 bases at J, with 11 bases between the two ends. The CDR3 has 15 residues. Germline assignment: CDR1 ENHRY and CDR2 SYGVKD.

As for this clone: The same CDR3 can be traced to other DNA sequences in this sample. V is TRBV9 and J is TRBJ2-7, with D possibly being TRBD1 or TRBD2 (5 bases each). From germline, CDR1 is SGDLS and CDR2 YYNGEE. V lost 3 bases and J 3 bases, leaving 7 bases between the germline ends. The CDR3 is 12 amino acids. The CDR3 region is CASSGDGYEQYF. CDR3 nucleotides: TGTGCCAGCAGCGGGGACGGCTACGAGCAGTACTTC. The full variable domain, its missing parts supplied by reference TRBV9 and TRBJ2-7, is DSGVTQTPKHLITATGQRVTLRCSPRSGDLSVYWYQQSLDQGLQFLIQYYNGEERAKGNILERFSAQQFPDLHSELNLSSLELGDSALYFCASSGDGYEQYFGPGTRLTVT.

The chain carries TRBV6-6 and TRBJ2-1; D gene unclear. Trimming took 3 bases from V and 7 from J, leaving 10 bases between them. Germline CDR1 is MNHNY and CDR2 is SVGAGI (reference sequence). The CDR3 sequence is 13 residues long. The CDR3 is CASSYTEWNEQFF. The CDR3 DNA sequence: TGTGCCAGCAGTTATACTGAGTGGAATGAGCAGTTCTTC.

The chain has TRBV9 and TRBJ1-1, with D maybe TRBD1 (6 bases). This CDR3 has 14 residues. V shed 3 bases and J shed 11 bases, with 20 bases lying between them. CDR1 SGDLS and CDR2 YYNGEE come from the germline V gene. DNA of the CDR3: TGTGCCAGCAGCGACCTGGGACCGCTAAGGGGGGCTTTCTTT. Translating gives CASSDLGPLRGAFF. The entire variable domain, with the rest obtained from reference TRBV9 and TRBJ1-1, is as follows: DSGVTQTPKHLITATGQRVTLRCSPRSGDLSVYWYQQSLDQGLQFLIQYYNGEERAKGNILERFSAQQFPDLHSELNLSSLELGDSALYFCASSDLGPLRGAFFGQGTRLTVV.

CDR3 bases: TGTGCCAGCAGTGAATCCAGGGGGGGCGGCGGGGAGCTGTTTTTT. As protein: CASSESRGGGGELFF. The chain uses TRBV2 and TRBJ2-2; the D call may be TRBD1 or TRBD2 (7 bases each). The CDR3 contains 15 residues. V shed 2 bases and J shed 7 bases, with 14 bases lying between them. CDR1 and CDR2 from the germline V gene are SNHLY and FYNNEI. Full variable domain (remainder filled in from reference TRBV2 and TRBJ2-2): EPEVTQTPSHQVTQMGQEVILRCVPISNHLYFYWYRQILGQKVEFLVSFYNNEISEKSEIFDDQFSVERPDGSNFTLKIRSTKLEDSAMYFCASSESRGGGGELFFGEGSRLTVL.

This clone was counted a few times. The J gene is TRBJ1-5, the V gene TRBV7-9, with a tentative D call TRBD1 (5 bases). Germline CDR1 SEHNR, CDR2 FQNEAQ (reference sequence). The CDR3 is 14 residues long. Deletions cut 1 base from V and 4 bases from J, with 8 bases between. The CDR3 here is CASSLEDSNQPQHF. CDR3 nucleotides: TGTGCCAGCAGCTTAGAAGACAGTAATCAGCCCCAGCATTTT.

The chain has TRBV19 and TRBJ2-1; TRBD2 matches 15 bases. Germline V lookup: CDR1 LNHDA, CDR2 SQIVND (reference sequence). The V gene end was trimmed by 7 bases and the J gene end by 4 bases; junction bases not matched to a gene: 5. The CDR3 runs to 16 residues. CDR3 nucleotide sequence: TGTGCCAGTACCCTTGGGACTAGCGGGGGGTACAATGAGCAGTTCTTC. Translation gives CASTLGTSGGYNEQFF.

The V call is TRBV7-6, the J call TRBJ2-5; D may be TRBD2 (6 bases). This CDR3 contains 15 residues. Trimming stripped 3 bases from V and 5 bases from J, with 16 bases between. Germline V gene sequence: CDR1 SGHVS, CDR2 FNYEAQ. CDR3 region: CASSFLGGGSETQYF. CDR3 nucleotide sequence: TGTGCCAGCAGCTTTCTCGGGGGAGGCAGTGAGACCCAGTACTTC.

The chain recombines TRBV29-1 with TRBJ2-4, with a tentative D call TRBD2 (6 bases). This CDR3 spans 13 amino acids. Trimming left V 1 base short and J 8 bases short, with 12 bases between. The V gene's germline CDR1 is SQVTM and CDR2 ANQGSEA. CDR3 coding DNA: TGCAGCGTTGAAGTTGGGCCGGGGGACATTCAGTACTTC. Translation gives CSVEVGPGDIQYF.